This TCR beta chain derives from a study of T cell changes during pregnancy in multiple sclerosis. V was clipped by 8 bases and J by 4 bases; unmatched bases: 11. In germline, CDR1 is MNHEY, CDR2 SVGAGI. There are 15 residues in the CDR3. The data were produced by immunoSEQ multiplex PCR, yet TCRdb's version contains in-frame clones alone and is incomplete. The data show about 80,000 clones, roughly nine tenths seen once. The sequence derives from a female donor with multiple sclerosis, enrolled in a pregnancy study. The chain recombines TRBV6-5 with TRBJ1-2, with 9 bases that match TRBD1. Here the sequenced sample was peripheral blood, taken before pregnancy. CDR3 nucleotides: TGTGCCAGCCGCCCAAACAGGGGGCATAGCTATGGCTACACCTTC. Its translation: CASRPNRGHSYGYTF.